This TCR beta chain stems from a study of blood T cell repertoires in COVID-19. Study at large: Whether acute or convalescent, the COVID-19 samples came from the United States, Italy and Spain. T cells, B-cell-depleted T cells, or PBMCs supplied cDNA or gDNA.

In germline, CDR1 is SGHDN, CDR2 FVKESK. V dropped 1 base and J dropped 4 bases, with 5 bases sitting between them. This CDR3 contains 12 residues. Authors' analysis steps: Researchers report that nucleated cell counts were estimated from reference gene primer amplification. TCRdb keeps only in-frame clones here, not all; method: immunoSEQ multiplex PCR. Clonal size and the V and J genes are those of that table, whereas D and trimming came from the DNA. Among more than 100,000 clones listed, 75% to 90% were seen once. The clonotype comes from a man between 50 and 59 years old with active COVID-19. The chain links TRBV14 to TRBJ2-7; unclear D gene. Sequencing was done on a sample of peripheral blood. CDR3 nucleotides: TGTGCCAGCAGCCAAGCCCGGTACGAGCAGTACTTC. Its protein is CASSQARYEQYF.